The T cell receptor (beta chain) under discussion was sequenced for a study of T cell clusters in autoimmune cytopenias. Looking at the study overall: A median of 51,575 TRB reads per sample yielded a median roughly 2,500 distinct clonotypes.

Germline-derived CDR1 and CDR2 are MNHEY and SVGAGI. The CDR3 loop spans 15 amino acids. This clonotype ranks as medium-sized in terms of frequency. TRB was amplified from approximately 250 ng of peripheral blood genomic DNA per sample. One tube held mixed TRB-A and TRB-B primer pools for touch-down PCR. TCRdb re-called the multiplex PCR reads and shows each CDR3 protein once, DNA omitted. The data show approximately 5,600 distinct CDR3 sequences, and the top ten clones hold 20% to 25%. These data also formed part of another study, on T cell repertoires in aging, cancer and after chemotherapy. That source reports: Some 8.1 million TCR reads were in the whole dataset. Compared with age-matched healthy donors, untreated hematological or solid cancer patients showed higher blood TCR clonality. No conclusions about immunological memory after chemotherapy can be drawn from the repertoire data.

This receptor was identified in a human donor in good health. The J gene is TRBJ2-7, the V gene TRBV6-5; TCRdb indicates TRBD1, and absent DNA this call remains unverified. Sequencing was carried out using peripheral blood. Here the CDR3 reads CASSYKAGVAYEQYF.